What follows are 29 T cell receptor beta chains derived from one specimen sequenced in a study of response to subunit inactivated influenza vaccine (dated by TCRdb to the late 2010s). Receptors were amplified or captured by RT-PCR. Sequencer: Illumina HiSeq 2500. TCRdb ran its own pipeline on the public reads, namely fastp trimming at Q25 and MiXCR clone calling, and kept in-frame beta chains. Here each entry gathers all rows of one CDR3 protein and keeps the most common genes and DNA. The sample records 530,000 or so distinct CDR3 sequences, 12% to 15% of which are singletons. The ten largest clones add up to 11% of the sample. This sample comprised PBMCs from blood, obtained about 12 days after vaccination. These receptors were obtained from a man between 45 and 60 years old who received an inactivated influenza vaccine. Donor details come from another sample of the same person, matched by shared clones.

The chain joins TRBV19 to TRBJ2-7, with 7 bases fitting TRBD2. After removal of 4 bases from V and 4 bases from J, the junction contained 10 bases not matched to a gene. Germline V gene data show CDR1 as LNHDA and CDR2 as SQIVND (reference sequence). This CDR3 has 15 residues. CDR3 loop: CASSRLAGRGYEQYF. The CDR3 region has the DNA TGTGCCAGTAGTAGACTAGCCGGAAGGGGTTACGAGCAGTACTTC.

This clonotype was counted many times. V gene TRBV7-9 combines with J gene TRBJ1-1; 7 bases fit TRBD1. V was clipped by 5 bases and J by 1 base; unmatched bases: 4. Germline assignment: CDR1 SEHNR and CDR2 FQNEAQ (reference sequence). The CDR3 runs 14 residues. CDR3 in amino acids: CASSVRTGNTEAFF. Written as DNA, the CDR3 is TGTGCCAGCAGCGTAAGGACAGGGAACACTGAAGCTTTCTTT.

This clonotype was observed a few times. The CDR3 reads CASSFAGEGEKLFF. The CDR3 region has the DNA TGTGCCAGCAGCTTCGCAGGGGAAGGCGAAAAACTGTTTTTT. The chain joins TRBV5-4 to TRBJ1-4, with TRBD1 as a possible D gene (6 bases). V was pared by 2 bases and J by 8 bases, with 13 bases between. Germline V gene lookup returns CDR1 SGHNT and CDR2 YYREEE (reference sequence). The CDR3 has 14 residues.

This clonotype was counted a few times. The chain carries TRBV4-2 and TRBJ1-1; perhaps TRBD1 as D (6 bases). CDR3 length: 15 amino acids. V was cut by 0 bases and J by 4 bases, with 12 bases left in between. CDR1 and CDR2 from the germline V gene are LGHNA and YNFKEQ. The DNA of the CDR3 is TGTGCCAGCAGCCAAGATGCAGAGACAGGCACTGAAGCTTTCTTT. Its translation: CASSQDAETGTEAFF.

This clonotype has a handful of counts. The chain uses TRBV9 and TRBJ1-1; 7 positions match TRBD1. Trimming at V came to 4 bases and at J to 4 bases, leaving 16 bases not matched to a gene. Per the germline V gene, CDR1 is SGDLS and CDR2 is YYNGEE. The CDR3 runs to 17 residues. DNA for the CDR3: TGTGCCAGCAGCCCACGGGCAGGGGGTGGGAGAGCCACTGAAGCTTTCTTT. Its protein product is CASSPRAGGGRATEAFF.

This clonotype was picked up a small number of times. CDR3 sequence: CASSELGRNFNQPQHF. The CDR3 DNA sequence: TGCGCCAGCAGTGAGTTAGGACGGAACTTCAATCAGCCCCAGCATTTT. V is TRBV10-2 and J is TRBJ1-5; D is unresolved. This CDR3 spans 16 amino acids. From germline, CDR1 is WSHSY and CDR2 SAAADI. The germline V and J ends were trimmed by 1 base and 3 bases, with 13 bases remaining between them.

This clonotype came up a few times. This chain links TRBV4-3 with TRBJ2-3; 10 bases map to TRBD2. J was trimmed by 2 bases and V by 2 bases; bases with no gene match: 4. The length of the CDR3 is 16 residues. Per the germline V gene, CDR1 is LGHNA and CDR2 is YSLEER. In DNA, the CDR3 is TGCGCCAGCAGCCAACGACTAGCGGGCTACACAGATACGCAGTATTTT. Translated: CASSQRLAGYTDTQYF.

The rearrangement uses TRBV5-5 and TRBJ2-2; D unclear. The CDR3 totals 13 residues. V lost 4 bases, J lost 6 bases, and 10 bases lay in between. From germline, CDR1 is SGHKS and CDR2 YYEKEE (reference sequence). The chain's CDR3 is CASSRMSPGELFF. The CDR3 coding sequence is TGTGCCAGCAGCAGGATGAGTCCCGGGGAGCTGTTTTTT.

Notes on this clonotype: A read error may produce the germline difference seen at one junction end. This chain links TRBV28 with TRBJ2-7, with D tentatively TRBD2 (5 bases). CDR3 length equals 14 residues. Per germline, CDR1 MDHEN and CDR2 SYDVKM. CDR3 DNA: TGTGCCATCATGTCGTCTAGCCGGTCCTATGAGCAGTACTTC. It codes for CAIMSSSRSYEQYF.

Only a few counts were recorded for this clonotype. The V and J genes are TRBV15 and TRBJ2-3; TRBD2 is a possible D gene (7 bases). Germline V lookup: CDR1 LNHNV, CDR2 YYDKDF (reference sequence). Trimming took off 2 bases at V and 6 bases at J, with 18 bases between the two ends. CDR3 length equals 16 residues. Here the CDR3 reads CATSRTLGGGMDTQYF. Here the CDR3 DNA reads TGTGCCACCAGCAGAACTCTAGGGGGGGGCATGGATACGCAGTATTTT.

The sample holds a few counts of this clonotype. The chain has TRBV12-3 or TRBV12-4 and TRBJ2-3; a possible D gene is TRBD2 (6 bases). Trimming removed 3 bases at V and 2 bases at J, with 15 bases between. The CDR3 is 16 residues long. In DNA form, the CDR3 reads TGTGCCAGCAGTTTTACTTTCGGGAGTTACACAGATACGCAGTATTTT. Translating it yields CASSFTFGSYTDTQYF.

The chain links TRBV6-2 or TRBV6-3 to TRBJ2-2; 8 bases line up with TRBD1. Germline trimming cut 2 bases from V and 0 bases from J; bases unmatched to any gene: 5. The CDR3 totals 17 residues. CDR1 is MNHEY and CDR2 is SVGEGT in the germline V gene. CDR3 amino acids: CASSYPQGGANTGELFF. The CDR3 nucleotides read TGTGCCAGCAGTTACCCACAGGGGGGCGCGAACACCGGGGAGCTGTTTTTT.

This clonotype was counted between two and nine times. The chain employs TRBV20-1 and TRBJ1-2; 9 bases are a match to TRBD1. Per the germline V gene, CDR1 is DFQATT and CDR2 is SNEGSKA (reference sequence). With V trimmed by 4 bases and J by 7 bases, 10 bases remained unmatched. The CDR3 loop spans 14 amino acids. This CDR3 reads CSATPGQGIRGYTF. DNA of the CDR3: TGCAGTGCTACCCCCGGACAGGGGATTCGTGGCTACACCTTC.

There are a few counts of this clonotype. This chain connects TRBV5-1 to TRBJ2-2; either TRBD1 or TRBD2 may supply D (5 bases each). CDR1 and CDR2 from the germline V gene are SGHRS and YFSETQ. This CDR3 contains 15 residues. Trimming left V 2 bases short and J 4 bases short, with 12 bases between. CDR3 bases: TGCGCCAGCAGCTTAGCCGGGGCCCGCACCGGGGAGCTGTTTTTT. Protein sequence: CASSLAGARTGELFF.

This clonotype came up many times. DNA of the CDR3: TGCAGTGCCCCTATGGGGACTCTCGGTACCGACGAGCAGTACTTC. Encoded protein: CSAPMGTLGTDEQYF. This rearrangement joins TRBV20-1 to TRBJ2-7; D is perhaps TRBD2 (6 bases). This CDR3 is 15 amino acids long. The germline V and J ends were trimmed by 6 bases and 5 bases, with 23 bases remaining between them. Per the germline V gene, CDR1 is DFQATT and CDR2 is SNEGSKA (reference sequence).

A few counts support this clonotype. The chain uses TRBV5-1 and TRBJ2-7; TRBD2 matches at 7 bases. Losses at the gene ends were 4 bases for V and 0 bases for J; bases not matched to a gene: 10. The CDR3 loop spans 16 amino acids. In germline, CDR1 is SGHRS, CDR2 YFSETQ. For the CDR3, the DNA is TGCGCCAGCAGCCCGGCTTCCGGGGGGTTCTCCTACGAGCAGTACTTC. It is translated as CASSPASGGFSYEQYF. Variable domain in full (rest from reference TRBV5-1 and TRBJ2-7): KAGVTQTPRYLIKTRGQQVTLSCSPISGHRSVSWYQQTPGQGLQFLFEYFSETQRNKGNFPGRFSGRQFSNSRSEMNVSTLELGDSALYLCASSPASGGFSYEQYFGPGTRLTVT.

The V call is TRBV20-1, the J call TRBJ1-1, with D possibly TRBD1 on 5 matching bases. With 6 bases removed from V and 3 bases from J, the gap between germline ends came to 17 bases. The germline CDR1 and CDR2 sequences are DFQATT and SNEGSKA (reference sequence). The CDR3 spans 14 residues. The CDR3 protein is CSAPPAGPDTEAFF. In DNA form, the CDR3 reads TGCAGTGCACCCCCGGCGGGGCCAGACACTGAAGCTTTCTTT.

The chain employs TRBV9 and TRBJ1-6; 9 bases align to TRBD1. The CDR3 loop spans 15 amino acids. The V segment lost 3 bases and the J segment 9 bases; nucleotides outside the gene matches: 7. Germline V lookup: CDR1 SGDLS, CDR2 YYNGEE. DNA for the CDR3: TGTGCCAGCAGCGAACAGACAGGGGGGGGTTCACCCCTCCACTTT. Amino acids: CASSEQTGGGSPLHF.

This chain joins TRBV20-1 and TRBJ2-1; TRBD2 aligns across 12 bases. V shed 3 bases and J 6 bases; nucleotides not matched to a gene: 6. The germline V gene encodes CDR1 DFQATT and CDR2 SNEGSKA (reference sequence). This CDR3 region has 15 residues. CDR3 nucleotides: TGCAGTGCTAGTCGGCTAGCGGGGGGGGGCAATGAGCAGTTCTTC. Protein: CSASRLAGGGNEQFF.

The chain combines TRBV2 with TRBJ2-3; TRBD2 aligns across 7 bases. CDR1 is SNHLY and CDR2 is FYNNEI in the germline V gene. The CDR3 sequence is 15 residues long. V was clipped by 7 bases and J by 3 bases; unmatched bases: 10. CDR3 DNA: TGTGCCAGCACTCTAGCGGCCCTTGGAACAGATACGCAGTATTTT. This codes for CASTLAALGTDTQYF.

This clonotype was observed a few times. The chain carries TRBV3-1 and TRBJ1-2; a possible D gene is TRBD1 (6 bases). V lost 7 bases to trimming and J lost 6 bases, with 24 bases between them. Germline CDR1 and CDR2: LGHDT and YNNKEL (reference sequence). The CDR3 loop spans 16 amino acids. The CDR3 DNA is TGTGCCAGCACCACCAGCATTTTAACAGGGAGAAATGGCTACACCTTC. This encodes CASTTSILTGRNGYTF.

The V and J genes are TRBV4-2 and TRBJ2-5; 9 bases are shared with TRBD2. The V and J ends lost 4 bases and 1 base, in that order; junction bases with no gene match: 10. The CDR3 sequence is 17 residues long. Germline assignment: CDR1 LGHNA and CDR2 YNFKEQ. The CDR3 protein is CASSPLGGGAFQETQYF. CDR3 nucleotides: TGTGCCAGCAGCCCCCTCGGCGGGGGGGCCTTCCAAGAGACCCAGTACTTC.

This chain connects TRBV15 to TRBJ2-5; D ambiguous. Trimming took 5 bases from V and 5 from J, leaving 18 bases between them. The CDR3 length is 15 residues. Germline assignment: CDR1 LNHNV and CDR2 YYDKDF (reference sequence). The CDR3 here is CATSLAPPRSETQYF. CDR3 nucleotide sequence: TGTGCCACCAGCCTCGCTCCCCCCCGTTCCGAGACCCAGTACTTC.

This sequence joins TRBV3-1 and TRBJ2-6, with no clear D. Germline V lookup: CDR1 LGHDT, CDR2 YNNKEL (reference sequence). The CDR3 loop spans 18 amino acids. V was pared by 4 bases and J by 4 bases, with 20 bases between. The CDR3 reads CASSPGMTMTEGANVLTF. CDR3 coding DNA: TGTGCCAGCAGCCCCGGCATGACGATGACGGAAGGGGCCAACGTCCTGACTTTC.

This clonotype was observed a handful of times. This rearrangement joins TRBV7-9 to TRBJ1-1, with TRBD1 matching over 9 bases. Germline V CDR1 and CDR2: SEHNR, FQNEAQ (reference sequence). The CDR3 consists of 14 residues. V shed 4 bases and J 3 bases; nucleotides not matched to a gene: 3. The CDR3: CASSSWDRDTEAFF. The DNA for the CDR3 is TGTGCCAGCAGCTCCTGGGACAGGGACACTGAAGCTTTCTTT. Filled out from reference TRBV7-9 and TRBJ1-1, the complete variable domain reads DTGVSQNPRHKITKRGQNVTFRCDPISEHNRLYWYRQTLGQGPEFLTYFQNEAQLEKSRLLSDRFSAERPKGSFSTLEIQRTEQGDSAMYLCASSSWDRDTEAFFGQGTRLTVV.

This clonotype was recorded at least ten times. V is TRBV12-3 or TRBV12-4 and J is TRBJ1-5; tentative D call: TRBD1 (5 bases). V shed 5 bases and J shed 6 bases, with 14 bases lying between them. The CDR3 has 14 amino acids. CDR3 region: CASSPREGSQPQHF. The CDR3 DNA reads as TGTGCCAGCAGTCCCAGGGAGGGTTCTCAGCCCCAGCATTTT.

The chain has TRBV7-8 and TRBJ2-2; 10 bases line up with TRBD2. Germline V gene lookup returns CDR1 SGHVS and CDR2 FQNEAQ. This CDR3 contains 15 residues. The junction had 3 bases not matched to a gene; V was cut back by 2 bases and J by 6 bases. CDR3 sequence: CASSLQLAGPGELFF. In DNA form, the CDR3 reads TGTGCCAGCAGCTTACAACTAGCGGGGCCCGGGGAGCTGTTTTTT.

The chain links TRBV3-1 to TRBJ2-7; 8 bases map to TRBD2. The germline V gene has CDR1 LGHDT and CDR2 YNNKEL (reference sequence). Germline trimming cut 5 bases from V and 3 bases from J; bases unmatched to any gene: 12. This CDR3 region has 16 residues. For the CDR3, the DNA is TGTGCCAGCAGCAAACGCATGGGACTAGGCCTCTACGAGCAGTACTTC. This encodes CASSKRMGLGLYEQYF.

This clonotype was seen repeatedly, ten times or more. The chain carries TRBV5-8 and TRBJ2-1; 10 bases agree with TRBD2. With V trimmed by 0 bases and J by 8 bases, 11 bases remained unmatched. The CDR3 consists of 17 residues. Germline loops: CDR1 SGHTS, CDR2 YDEGEE. The CDR3 loop is CASSLAGSGRSSHEQFF. CDR3 bases: TGTGCCAGCAGCTTGGCCGGTAGCGGGAGGAGTTCCCATGAGCAGTTCTTC.